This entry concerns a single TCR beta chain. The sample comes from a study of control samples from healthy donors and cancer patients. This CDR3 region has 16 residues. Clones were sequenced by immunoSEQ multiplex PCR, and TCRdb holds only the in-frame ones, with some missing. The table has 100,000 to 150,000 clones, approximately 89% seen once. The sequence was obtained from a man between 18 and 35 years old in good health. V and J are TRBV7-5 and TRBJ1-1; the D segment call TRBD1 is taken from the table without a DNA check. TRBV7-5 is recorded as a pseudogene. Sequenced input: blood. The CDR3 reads CVRSLGRDRGNTEAFF. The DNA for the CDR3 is TGTGTCAGAAGCTTAGGGAGGGACAGAGGGAACACTGAAGCTTTCTTT.